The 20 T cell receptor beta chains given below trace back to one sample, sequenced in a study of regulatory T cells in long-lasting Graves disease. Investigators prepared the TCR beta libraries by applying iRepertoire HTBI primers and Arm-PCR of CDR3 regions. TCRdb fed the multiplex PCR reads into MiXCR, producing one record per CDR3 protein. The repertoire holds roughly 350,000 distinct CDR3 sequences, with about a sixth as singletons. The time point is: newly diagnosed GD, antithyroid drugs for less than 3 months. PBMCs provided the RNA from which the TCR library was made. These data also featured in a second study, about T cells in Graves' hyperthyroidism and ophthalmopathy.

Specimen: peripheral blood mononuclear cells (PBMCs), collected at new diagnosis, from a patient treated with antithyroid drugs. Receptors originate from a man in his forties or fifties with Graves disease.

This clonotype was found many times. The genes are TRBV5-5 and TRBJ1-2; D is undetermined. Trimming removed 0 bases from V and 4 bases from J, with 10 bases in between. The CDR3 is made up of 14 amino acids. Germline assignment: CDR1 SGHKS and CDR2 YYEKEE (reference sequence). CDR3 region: CASSLGRALYGYTF. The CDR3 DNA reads TGTGCCAGCAGCTTGGGCAGAGCGCTCTATGGCTACACCTTC.

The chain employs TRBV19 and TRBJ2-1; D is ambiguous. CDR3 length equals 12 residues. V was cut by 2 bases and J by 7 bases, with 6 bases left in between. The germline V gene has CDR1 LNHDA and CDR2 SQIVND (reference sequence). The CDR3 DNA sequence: TGTGCCAGTAGTATACAGAAAAATGAGCAGTTCTTC. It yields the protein CASSIQKNEQFF.

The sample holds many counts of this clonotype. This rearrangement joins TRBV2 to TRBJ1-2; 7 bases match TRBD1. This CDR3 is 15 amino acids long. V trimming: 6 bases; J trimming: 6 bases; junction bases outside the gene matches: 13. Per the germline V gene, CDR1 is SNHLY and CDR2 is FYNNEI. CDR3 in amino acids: CASRAYRDSTHGYTF. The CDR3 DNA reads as TGTGCCAGCAGGGCCTATCGGGACAGCACCCATGGCTACACCTTC.

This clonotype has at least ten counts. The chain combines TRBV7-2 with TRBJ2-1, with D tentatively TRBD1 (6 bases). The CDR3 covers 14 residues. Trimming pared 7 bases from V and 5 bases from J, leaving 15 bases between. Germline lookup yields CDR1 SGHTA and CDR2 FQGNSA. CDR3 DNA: TGTGCCAGCACCACGGACAGACCCAACAATGAGCAGTTCTTC. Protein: CASTTDRPNNEQFF.

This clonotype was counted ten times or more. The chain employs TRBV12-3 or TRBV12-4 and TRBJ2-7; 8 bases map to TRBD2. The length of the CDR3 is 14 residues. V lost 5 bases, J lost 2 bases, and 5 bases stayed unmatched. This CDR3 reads CASSNSGATYEQYF. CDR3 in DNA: TGTGCCAGCAGTAATAGCGGGGCGACCTACGAGCAGTACTTC.

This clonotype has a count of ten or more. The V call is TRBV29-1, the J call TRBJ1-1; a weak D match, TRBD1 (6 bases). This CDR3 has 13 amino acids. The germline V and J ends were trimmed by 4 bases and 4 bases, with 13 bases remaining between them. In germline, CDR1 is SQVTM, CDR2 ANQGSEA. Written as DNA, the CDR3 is TGCAGCGTTGGGTCCACAGGGATCACTGAAGCTTTCTTT. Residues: CSVGSTGITEAFF. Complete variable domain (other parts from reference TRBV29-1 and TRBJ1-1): SAVISQKPSRDICQRGTSLTIQCQVDSQVTMMFWYRQQPGQSLTLIATANQGSEATYESGFVIDKFPISRPNLTFSTLTVSNMSPEDSSIYLCSVGSTGITEAFFGQGTRLTVV.

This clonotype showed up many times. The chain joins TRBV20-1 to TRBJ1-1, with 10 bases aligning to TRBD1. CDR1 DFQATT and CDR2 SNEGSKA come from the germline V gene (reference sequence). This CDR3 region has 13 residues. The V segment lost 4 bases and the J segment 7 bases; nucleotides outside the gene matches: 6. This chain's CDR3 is CSAMTGGYFEAFF. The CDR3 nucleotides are TGCAGTGCTATGACAGGGGGCTATTTTGAAGCTTTCTTT.

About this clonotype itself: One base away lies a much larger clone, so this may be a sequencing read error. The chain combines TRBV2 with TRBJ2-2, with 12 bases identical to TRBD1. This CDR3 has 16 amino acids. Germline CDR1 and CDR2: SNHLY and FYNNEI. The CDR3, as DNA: TGTGTCAGCTCCGGGACAGGGGGCGGAAGCACCGGGGAGCTGTTTTTT. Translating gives CVSSGTGGGSTGELFF.

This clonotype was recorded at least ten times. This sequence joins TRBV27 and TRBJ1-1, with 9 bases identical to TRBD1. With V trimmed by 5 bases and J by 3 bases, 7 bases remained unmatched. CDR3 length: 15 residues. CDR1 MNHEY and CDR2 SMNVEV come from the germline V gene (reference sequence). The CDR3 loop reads CASSNRGLGYTEAFF. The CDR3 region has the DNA TGTGCCAGCAGTAACAGGGGGCTCGGGTACACTGAAGCTTTCTTT.

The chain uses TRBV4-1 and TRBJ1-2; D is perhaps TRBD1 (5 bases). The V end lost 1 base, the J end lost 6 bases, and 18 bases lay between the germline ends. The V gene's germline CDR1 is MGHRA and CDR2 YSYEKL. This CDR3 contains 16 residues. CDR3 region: CASSQVPGRGADGYTF. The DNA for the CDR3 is TGCGCCAGCAGCCAAGTACCGGGTAGAGGGGCGGATGGCTACACCTTC.

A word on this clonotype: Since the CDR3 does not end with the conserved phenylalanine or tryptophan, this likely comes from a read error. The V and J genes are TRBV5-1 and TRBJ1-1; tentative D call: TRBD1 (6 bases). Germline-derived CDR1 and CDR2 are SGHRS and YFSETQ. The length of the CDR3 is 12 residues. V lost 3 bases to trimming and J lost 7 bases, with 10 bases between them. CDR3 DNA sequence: TGCGCCAGCAGCTCGTCAGGGGTTGAAGCTTTCTCT. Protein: CASSSSGVEAFS.

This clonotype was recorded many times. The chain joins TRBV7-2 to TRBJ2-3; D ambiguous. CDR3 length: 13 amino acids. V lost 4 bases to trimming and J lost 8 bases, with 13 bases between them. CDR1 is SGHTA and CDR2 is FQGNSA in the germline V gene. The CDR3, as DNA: TGTGCCAGCAGCTCCCAGGTTCCGGGTACGCAGTATTTT. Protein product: CASSSQVPGTQYF.

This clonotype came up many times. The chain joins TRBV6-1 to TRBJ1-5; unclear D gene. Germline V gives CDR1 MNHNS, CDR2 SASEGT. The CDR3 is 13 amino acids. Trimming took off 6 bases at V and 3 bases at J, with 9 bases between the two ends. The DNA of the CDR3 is TGTGCCAGCAGCCGGTCACTCAATCAGCCCCAGCATTTT. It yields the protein CASSRSLNQPQHF.

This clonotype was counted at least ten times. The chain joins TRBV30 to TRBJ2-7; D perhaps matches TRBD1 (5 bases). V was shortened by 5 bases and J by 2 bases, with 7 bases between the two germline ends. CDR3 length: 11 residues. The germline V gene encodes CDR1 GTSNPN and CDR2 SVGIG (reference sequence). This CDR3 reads CAWSRAYEQYF. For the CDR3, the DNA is TGTGCCTGGTCCAGGGCCTACGAGCAGTACTTC.

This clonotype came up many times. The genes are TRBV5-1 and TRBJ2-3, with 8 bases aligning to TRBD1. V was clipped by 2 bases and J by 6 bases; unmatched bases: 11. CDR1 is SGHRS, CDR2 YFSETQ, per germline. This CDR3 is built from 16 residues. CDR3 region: CASSFPTGTGRDTQYF. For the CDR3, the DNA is TGCGCCAGCAGCTTCCCCACCGGGACAGGACGGGATACGCAGTATTTT.

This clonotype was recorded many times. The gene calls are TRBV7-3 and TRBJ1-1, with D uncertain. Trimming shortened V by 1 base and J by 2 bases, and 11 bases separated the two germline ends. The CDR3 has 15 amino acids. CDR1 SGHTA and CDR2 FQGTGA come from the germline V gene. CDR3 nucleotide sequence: TGTGCCAGCAGCTTAATCGGCGGCTTTAACACTGAAGCTTTCTTT. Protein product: CASSLIGGFNTEAFF. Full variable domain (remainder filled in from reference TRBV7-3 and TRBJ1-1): GAGVSQTPSNKVTEKGKYVELRCDPISGHTALYWYRQSLGQGPEFLIYFQGTGAADDSGLPNDRFFAVRPEGSVSTLKIQRTERGDSAVYLCASSLIGGFNTEAFFGQGTRLTVV.

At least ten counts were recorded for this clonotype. The CDR3 is CASSADRGGSNQPQHF. CDR3 nucleotide sequence: TGTGCCAGCAGTGCCGACAGGGGCGGTAGCAATCAGCCCCAGCATTTT. The gene calls are TRBV6-1 and TRBJ1-5, with TRBD1 matching over 8 bases. CDR1 is MNHNS and CDR2 is SASEGT in the germline V gene. The CDR3 loop spans 16 amino acids. J was trimmed by 0 bases and V by 4 bases; bases with no gene match: 5.

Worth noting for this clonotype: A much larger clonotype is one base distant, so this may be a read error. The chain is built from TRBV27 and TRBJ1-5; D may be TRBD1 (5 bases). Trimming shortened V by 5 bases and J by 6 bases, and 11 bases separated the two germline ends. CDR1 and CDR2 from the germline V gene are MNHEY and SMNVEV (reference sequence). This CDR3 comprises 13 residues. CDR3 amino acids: CASSIGGGQPQHF. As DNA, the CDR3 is TGTGCCAGCAGTATTGGGGGAGGTCAGCCCCAGCATTTT.

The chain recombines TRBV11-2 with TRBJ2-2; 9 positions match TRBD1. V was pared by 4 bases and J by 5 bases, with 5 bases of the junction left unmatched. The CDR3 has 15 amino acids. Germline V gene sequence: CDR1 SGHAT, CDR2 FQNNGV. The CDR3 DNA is TGTGCCAGCAGCTCAGACAGGGGGAGAACCGGGGAGCTGTTTTTT. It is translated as CASSSDRGRTGELFF.

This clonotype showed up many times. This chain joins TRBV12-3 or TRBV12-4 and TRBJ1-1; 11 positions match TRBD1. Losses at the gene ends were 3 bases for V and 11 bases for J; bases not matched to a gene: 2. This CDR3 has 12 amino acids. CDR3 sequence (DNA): TGTGCCAGCAGTTTGGGACAGGGGGGCGCTTTCTTT. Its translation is CASSLGQGGAFF.